These T cell receptor beta chains were read from a single sample in a study of patients and donors after allogeneic stem cell transplantation. TCRdb redid the calling of the RT-PCR reads with MiXCR, one entry per CDR3 protein. The sample shows approximately 210,000 distinct CDR3 sequences, 40% to 45% of them seen only once. Sequencing was done on a sample of blood, either unsorted or a sorted T cell fraction (not recorded which). The receptors shown here come from a human donor who was either an allogeneic HSCT recipient or a stem cell or donor lymphocyte infusion donor (not recorded which). It is not recorded whose cells these are; they may come from a transplant donor. CDR3s include the opening cysteine and the closing phenylalanine or tryptophan. Fields, in order: V gene, clone size, D gene, J gene, CDR3 protein. A D gene is named only where the DNA matches it firmly. Some rows mark clone size as missing; the rest say once, few, many or name a class of expanded clone.

TRBV28,NA,TRBD2,TRBJ2-7,CASSPRLAAHYEQYF
TRBV29-1,NA,NA,TRBJ2-7,CSVEVKAYEQYF
TRBV24-1,few,NA,TRBJ2-2,CATSDVKGWGTGELFF
TRBV10-3,few,NA,TRBJ1-2,CATQSASGYTF
TRBV14,NA,TRBD2,TRBJ2-1,CASSSLAGDYNEQFF
TRBV12-3/TRBV12-4,NA,TRBD2,TRBJ2-7,CASSLLAGFSYEQYF
TRBV6-5,few,NA,TRBJ1-3,CASSSGPSGNTIYF
TRBV6-1,NA,NA,TRBJ1-5,CASSEAHGQNPQHF
TRBV7-6,few,NA,TRBJ2-7,CASSSGLNGYEQYF
TRBV6-5,NA,NA,TRBJ2-5,CASSYSGRQETQYF
TRBV9,few,TRBD1,TRBJ1-1,CASSPQGADTEAFF
TRBV12-3/TRBV12-4,many,TRBD1,TRBJ1-1,CASSPGQGNTEAFF
TRBV12-3/TRBV12-4,few,TRBD1,TRBJ1-4,CASSYDRGRNEKLFF
TRBV6-6,few,TRBD1,TRBJ1-6,CASSYGQGVGSPLHF
TRBV6-1,NA,TRBD1,TRBJ1-1,CASRGVQGGPWVNTEAFF
TRBV7-9,few,NA,TRBJ1-1,CASSSQDPNTEAFF
TRBV2,once,TRBD2,TRBJ2-7,CASSVGAAGASYYEQYF
TRBV7-2,NA,NA,TRBJ2-1,CASSLAARSNEQFF
TRBV5-6,NA,NA,TRBJ1-1,CASSFMTQGRNTEAFF
TRBV29-1,NA,NA,TRBJ1-1,CSVAPGVGDTEAFF
TRBV24-1,NA,NA,TRBJ2-5,CATSDLETQYF
TRBV12-3/TRBV12-4,many,NA,TRBJ2-7,CASSPLPSSYEQYF
TRBV6-1,NA,NA,TRBJ2-1,CASSAGFSNEQFF
TRBV7-2,few,TRBD1,TRBJ1-5,CASSLEGTGPVQPQHF
TRBV11-3,NA,NA,TRBJ1-1,CASSYQLGTEAFF
TRBV19,NA,NA,TRBJ2-7,CATSPTGAYEQYF
TRBV5-1,NA,NA,TRBJ1-2,CASSHTDLANYGYTF
TRBV6-5,NA,NA,TRBJ1-2,CASRQGHDMWGYTF
TRBV6-5,NA,TRBD1,TRBJ2-3,CASSYPGQATQYF
TRBV14,NA,NA,TRBJ2-3,CASSQGPGAQAVTDTQYF
TRBV12-3/TRBV12-4,NA,NA,TRBJ2-7,CASSPQGGTSYEQYF
TRBV24-1,NA,NA,TRBJ2-5,CATSDLRGTQYF
TRBV20-1,NA,NA,TRBJ2-1,CSAPGVAENEQFF
TRBV7-9,NA,NA,TRBJ2-7,CASSLAGREVHEQYF
TRBV15,few,NA,TRBJ1-2,CATSSGRDENYGYTF
TRBV7-3,NA,NA,TRBJ2-1,CASSLTRDNEQFF
TRBV4-1,NA,NA,TRBJ1-6,CASSQEVTFYNSPLHF
TRBV12-3/TRBV12-4,NA,TRBD2,TRBJ2-1,CASSIGTSGYNEQFF
TRBV5-1,NA,NA,TRBJ2-5,CASSSAGYPKGTQYF
TRBV28,NA,TRBD2,TRBJ2-1,CASSPGTIASEQFF
TRBV5-1,NA,TRBD1,TRBJ2-7,CASSAGQGESSYEQCF
TRBV11-2,many,NA,TRBJ1-5,CASSRGNQPQHF
TRBV7-2,NA,TRBD2,TRBJ2-3,CASSFSAWTSGGTDTQYF
TRBV12-3/TRBV12-4,NA,NA,TRBJ1-5,CASSLGNLQPQHF
TRBV18,NA,NA,TRBJ1-1,CASSLSENTEAFF
TRBV6-5,NA,NA,TRBJ2-2,CASSYGEGGWETGELFF
TRBV20-1,NA,NA,TRBJ2-7,CSARRDSYEQYF
TRBV27,NA,TRBD2,TRBJ2-1,CASSSSILANEQFF
TRBV24-1,NA,NA,TRBJ2-1,CATSQAFNEQFF
TRBV6-2/TRBV6-3,NA,NA,TRBJ2-7,CASRTATYEQYF